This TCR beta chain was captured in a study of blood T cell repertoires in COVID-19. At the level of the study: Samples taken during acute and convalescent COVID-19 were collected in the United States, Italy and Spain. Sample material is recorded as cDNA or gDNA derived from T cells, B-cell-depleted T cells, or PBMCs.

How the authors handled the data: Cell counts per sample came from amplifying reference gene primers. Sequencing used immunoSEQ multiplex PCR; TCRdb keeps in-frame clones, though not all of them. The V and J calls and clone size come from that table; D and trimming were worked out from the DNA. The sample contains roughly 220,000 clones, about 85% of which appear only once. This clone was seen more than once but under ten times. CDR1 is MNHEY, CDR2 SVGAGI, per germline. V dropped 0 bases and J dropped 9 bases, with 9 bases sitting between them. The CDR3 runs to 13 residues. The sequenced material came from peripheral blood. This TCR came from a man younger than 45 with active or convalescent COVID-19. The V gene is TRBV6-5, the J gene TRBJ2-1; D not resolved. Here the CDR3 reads CASSYSSRGEQFF. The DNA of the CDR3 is TGTGCCAGCAGTTACTCGAGCCGAGGTGAGCAGTTCTTC.